The T cell receptor beta chain described here comes from a study of cytomegalovirus exposure and HLA in healthy donors. CDR1 MNHEY and CDR2 SVGAGI come from the germline V gene. The CDR3 spans 15 residues. Trimming left V 0 bases short and J 6 bases short, with 14 bases between. Researchers ran the PCR with 60 Vbeta and 13 Jbeta primers. Assay used: immunoSEQ multiplex PCR; TCRdb lists only in-frame clones, some missing. This table holds about 160,000 clones, roughly four fifths found once. The chain combines TRBV6-5 with TRBJ1-2, with D maybe TRBD1 (5 bases). The source material was PBMCs. The sequence was obtained from a man between 50 and 59 years old in good health and CMV-seropositive. The CDR3, as DNA: TGTGCCAGCAGTTACTCGATCCTAGGGGCCGATGGCTACACCTTC. It encodes CASSYSILGADGYTF.